One sample yielded the 19 T cell receptor beta chains listed below, sequenced in a study of blood T cell repertoires in COVID-19. Assay used: immunoSEQ multiplex PCR; TCRdb lists only in-frame clones, some missing. The table has hundreds of thousands of clones, about 90% seen once. The sample taken for sequencing was peripheral blood. Receptors originate from a young woman who had recovered from COVID-19.

CDR3 sequence (DNA): TGTGCCAGCAGTTTAAACGCAGGGGGCATTCAGTACTTC. The encoded protein is CASSLNAGGIQYF. The J gene is TRBJ2-4, the V gene TRBV12-3 or TRBV12-4; 7 positions match TRBD1. Unmatched junction bases numbered 4, after V lost 2 bases and J lost 9 bases. The CDR3 consists of 13 residues.

The chain combines TRBV27 with TRBJ2-1; no firm D call. The germline V and J ends were trimmed by 2 bases and 5 bases, with 13 bases remaining between them. This CDR3 has 15 amino acids. Germline values: CDR1 MNHEY, CDR2 SMNVEV (reference sequence). The CDR3: CASSLRRNPDNEQFF. CDR3 nucleotide sequence: TGTGCCAGCAGTTTAAGGCGGAACCCAGACAATGAGCAGTTCTTC.

The V call is TRBV6-5, the J call TRBJ1-2, with 9 positions matching TRBD1. The V gene's germline CDR1 is MNHEY and CDR2 SVGAGI. The CDR3 extends over 14 amino acids. Germline trimming cut 4 bases from V and 6 bases from J; bases unmatched to any gene: 6. CDR3 DNA sequence: TGTGCCAGCAGTTTACAGGGGGCTAAGCATGGCTACACCTTC. This codes for CASSLQGAKHGYTF.

J is TRBJ2-1 and V is TRBV4-3; 10 bases map to TRBD2. Germline assignment: CDR1 LGHNA and CDR2 YSLEER. CDR3 length: 17 amino acids. The V gene end was trimmed by 0 bases and the J gene end by 5 bases; junction bases not matched to a gene: 7. The CDR3 bases are TGCGCCAGCAGCCAAGAGCCCGGGACTAGCGTCAACAATGAGCAGTTCTTC. Translating it yields CASSQEPGTSVNNEQFF.

The rearrangement uses TRBV6-2 or TRBV6-3 and TRBJ1-5, with D perhaps matching TRBD1 (6 bases). Between the trimmed V and J ends, which lost 5 bases and 7 bases, there was a span of 15 bases. The CDR3 spans 14 residues. Per germline, CDR1 MNHEY and CDR2 SVGEGT. The CDR3 is CASSRGDITQPQHF. CDR3 bases: TGTGCCAGCAGTCGGGGGGACATCACACAGCCCCAGCATTTT.

The chain has TRBV28 and TRBJ2-3, with TRBD1 matching 8 bases. V trimming: 3 bases; J trimming: 3 bases; junction bases outside the gene matches: 5. The CDR3 runs 15 residues. Germline CDR1 MDHEN, CDR2 SYDVKM. The CDR3 reads CASSFAGTGTDTQYF. CDR3 sequence (DNA): TGTGCCAGCAGTTTTGCCGGGACAGGAACAGATACGCAGTATTTT.

The table lists this clone with a few counts. This rearrangement joins TRBV7-2 to TRBJ1-3, with 9 nucleotides matching TRBD1. The CDR3 runs to 15 residues. Trimming took 5 bases from V and 4 from J; bases not matched to a gene: 6. The germline CDR1 and CDR2 sequences are SGHTA and FQGNSA. CDR3 sequence (DNA): TGTGCCAGCAGCCCCGACAGGGGGAGAGGAAACACCATATATTTT. Protein product: CASSPDRGRGNTIYF.

A word on this clone: The sample has other DNA sequences that encode this CDR3 too. The V gene is TRBV6-5, the J gene TRBJ1-2; 8 nucleotides align to TRBD1. Per the germline V gene, CDR1 is MNHEY and CDR2 is SVGAGI. V trimming: 6 bases; J trimming: 2 bases; junction bases outside the gene matches: 5. This CDR3 is built from 14 residues. CDR3 in DNA: TGTGCCAGCAGCAGGACAGGGCGCAACTATGGCTACACCTTC. It is translated as CASSRTGRNYGYTF.

The rearrangement joins TRBV11-3 to TRBJ2-5; TRBD1 is a possible D gene (6 bases). The CDR3 has 12 amino acids. V lost 3 bases and J 5 bases, leaving 7 bases between the germline ends. Germline V lookup: CDR1 SGHNT, CDR2 YENEEA. CDR3 nucleotides: TGTGCCAGCAGCTTGGGGGCGGAGACCCAGTACTTC. This sequence encodes CASSLGAETQYF.

The V gene is TRBV6-2 or TRBV6-3, the J gene TRBJ1-5; 8 bases map to TRBD1. Per the germline V gene, CDR1 is MNHEY and CDR2 is SVGEGT. V was clipped by 6 bases and J by 0 bases; unmatched bases: 13. The CDR3 consists of 18 residues. The CDR3 region is CASSFTIGTGYSNQPQHF. Written as DNA, the CDR3 is TGTGCCAGCAGCTTTACAATCGGGACAGGCTATAGCAATCAGCCCCAGCATTTT.

The rearrangement uses TRBV5-1 and TRBJ1-1; a possible D gene is TRBD1 (5 bases). Trimming removed 4 bases at V and 9 bases at J, with 13 bases between. CDR3 length equals 12 residues. Per the germline V gene, CDR1 is SGHRS and CDR2 is YFSETQ. CDR3 amino acids: CASSPGEGKAFF. DNA for the CDR3: TGCGCCAGCAGCCCCGGGGAGGGGAAAGCTTTCTTT.

The chain is built from TRBV5-1 and TRBJ2-7; D may be TRBD1 (6 bases). V was trimmed by 3 bases and J by 6 bases, leaving 13 bases between them. The CDR3 spans 13 residues. Germline V gene data show CDR1 as SGHRS and CDR2 as YFSETQ. This chain's CDR3 is CASSSYRDGEQYV. The CDR3 region has the DNA TGCGCCAGCAGCTCGTACAGGGACGGCGAGCAGTACGTC.

Written as DNA, the CDR3 is TGCGCCAGCAGCCATGGGCCGACAGATACGCAGTATTTT. This translates into CASSHGPTDTQYF. This chain connects TRBV4-3 to TRBJ2-3; D is uncertain. This CDR3 has 13 amino acids. From germline, CDR1 is LGHNA and CDR2 YSLEER. Between the trimmed V and J ends, which lost 3 bases and 3 bases, there was a span of 7 bases.

This chain connects TRBV14 to TRBJ2-3; TRBD1 is a possible D gene (6 bases). The CDR3 totals 13 residues. Trimming removed 4 bases from V and 4 bases from J, with 9 bases in between. Germline-derived CDR1 and CDR2 are SGHDN and FVKESK. Written as DNA, the CDR3 is TGTGCCAGCAGCCTAGCAGGGGCAGATACGCAGTATTTT. It is translated as CASSLAGADTQYF.

DNA of the CDR3: TGTGCCTGGAGTGTGCGAGCGGGAGAGACCCAGTACTTC. Amino acids: CAWSVRAGETQYF. The V gene is TRBV30, the J gene TRBJ2-5; maybe TRBD2 (6 bases). The germline gives CDR1 GTSNPN, CDR2 SVGIG (reference sequence). Deletions cut 0 bases from V and 4 bases from J, with 9 bases between. This CDR3 is 13 amino acids long.

This rearrangement joins TRBV19 to TRBJ2-2; TRBD2 matches at 13 bases. CDR3 size: 19 residues. CDR1 and CDR2 (germline): LNHDA, SQIVND (reference sequence). V dropped 4 bases and J dropped 1; count of bases not matched to a gene: 9. The CDR3 here is CASSTGLAGDFGNTGELFF. DNA for the CDR3: TGTGCCAGTAGTACAGGACTAGCGGGAGATTTCGGGAACACCGGGGAGCTGTTTTTT.

This clone came up many times. J is TRBJ2-1 and V is TRBV21-1; the tabulated D call, TRBD2, remains unverified against the DNA. TRBV21-1 is a listed pseudogene. This CDR3 comprises 17 residues. In nucleotides, the CDR3 is TGTGCCAGCAGCAAATGGTGGGTCAAGCGGGAGTCGAATGAGCAGTTCTTC. Its translation: CASSKWWVKRESNEQFF.

This rearrangement joins TRBV3-1 (or the pseudogene TRBV3-2) to TRBJ2-1, with no clear D. Germline CDR1 reads LGHDT; CDR2 reads YNNKEL (reference sequence). The CDR3 extends over 16 amino acids. V gave up 1 base and J gave up 8 bases, with 18 bases separating them. The CDR3, as DNA: TGTGCCAGCAGCCAAGGTCCGAGCAACCCACCGGATGAGCAGTTCTTC. It codes for CASSQGPSNPPDEQFF.

The chain carries TRBV4-1 and TRBJ2-3; 10 bases line up with TRBD2. V shed 4 bases, J shed 2 bases, and the junction held 15 bases outside the gene matches. CDR1 MGHRA and CDR2 YSYEKL come from the germline V gene. This CDR3 has 19 residues. CDR3 DNA sequence: TGCGCCAGCAGCCCCCGGAAGCGGCCAGCGGGAGGGCACACAGATACGCAGTATTTT. This gives the protein CASSPRKRPAGGHTDTQYF.